What follows are 12 T cell receptor beta chains derived from one specimen sequenced in a study of response to subunit inactivated influenza vaccine (dated by TCRdb to the late 2010s). Library preparation was by RT-PCR. Reads for this sample came from an Illumina HiSeq 2500. TCRdb trimmed the raw reads at Q25, called clones with MiXCR and kept productive beta chains. A single entry per CDR3 protein holds the most common genes and DNA from its merged rows. Across this sample there are around 200,000 distinct CDR3 sequences, with about an eighth seen only once. The ten largest clones represent approximately 25% of the sample. The source was CD8+ T cells sorted from PBMCs, collected 5 to 6 days after vaccination. The source is a man aged 50 to 60 who received an inactivated influenza vaccine. Donor details come from another sample of the same person, matched by shared clones.

For the CDR3, the DNA is TGTGCCAGCAGCCAAGGAGGAGTAAATCAGCCCCAGCATTTT. It specifies CASSQGGVNQPQHF. The V and J genes are TRBV9 and TRBJ1-5; D call uncertain. Germline CDR1 SGDLS, CDR2 YYNGEE. CDR3 length: 14 amino acids. V was trimmed by 4 bases and J by 4 bases, leaving 12 bases between them. Together with reference TRBV9 and TRBJ1-5, the CDR3 gives the full variable domain: DSGVTQTPKHLITATGQRVTLRCSPRSGDLSVYWYQQSLDQGLQFLIQYYNGEERAKGNILERFSAQQFPDLHSELNLSSLELGDSALYFCASSQGGVNQPQHFGDGTRLSIL.

The J gene is TRBJ2-1, the V gene TRBV27, with 8 nucleotides matching TRBD2. The CDR3 extends over 16 amino acids. Germline V lookup: CDR1 MNHEY, CDR2 SMNVEV (reference sequence). Trimming cost V 6 bases and J 0 bases; bases outside gene matches: 7. DNA of the CDR3: TGTGCCAGCAGCGTACTAGCGGTGAGCTCCTACAATGAGCAGTTCTTC. As protein: CASSVLAVSSYNEQFF.

This clonotype was counted only a few times. This sequence joins TRBV6-5 and TRBJ1-5; a weak D match, TRBD1 (5 bases). The CDR3 is made up of 13 amino acids. Germline V gene sequence: CDR1 MNHEY, CDR2 SVGAGI. Trimming pared 4 bases from V and 7 bases from J, leaving 11 bases between. CDR3 sequence (DNA): TGTGCCAGCAGTTTTGGGGCGGACCAGCCCCAGCATTTT. This translates into CASSFGADQPQHF.

This clonotype has a handful of counts. This chain joins TRBV30 and TRBJ1-2; D gene ambiguous. CDR1 is GTSNPN, CDR2 SVGIG, per germline (reference sequence). The CDR3 sequence is 16 residues long. The V gene lost 4 bases and the J gene lost 6 bases, with 24 bases spanning the gap. The CDR3 DNA follows: TGTGCCTGGACCCCAGTATGGCCGGGTAGCAGAAATGGCTACACCTTC. Its protein product is CAWTPVWPGSRNGYTF.

This clonotype was seen a handful of times. The chain is built from TRBV15 and TRBJ1-5; 8 nucleotides match TRBD1. Germline CDR1 is LNHNV and CDR2 is YYDKDF (reference sequence). The CDR3 is made up of 15 amino acids. The junction had 4 bases not matched to a gene; V was cut back by 5 bases and J by 1 base. Written as DNA, the CDR3 is TGTGCCACCAGCCTTGGACAGGGAAGCAATCAGCCCCAGCATTTT. Amino acid sequence: CATSLGQGSNQPQHF.

This clonotype was detected many times. V and J are TRBV4-3 and TRBJ2-7; D gene unclear. This CDR3 has 13 residues. V was cut by 0 bases and J by 4 bases, with 7 bases left in between. The germline V gene encodes CDR1 LGHNA and CDR2 YSLEER. CDR3 loop: CASSQDLGYEQYF. CDR3 nucleotide sequence: TGCGCCAGCAGCCAAGATCTCGGTTACGAGCAGTACTTC.

The chain joins TRBV10-3 to TRBJ2-6; the match to TRBD1 covers 10 bases. V trimming: 11 bases; J trimming: 3 bases; junction bases outside the gene matches: 4. Per germline, CDR1 ENHRY and CDR2 SYGVKD. The length of the CDR3 is 14 residues. CDR3 nucleotide sequence: TGTGCCTTCGGGACAGGGGTTGGGGCCAACGTCCTGACTTTC. This gives the protein CAFGTGVGANVLTF.

There are many counts of this clonotype. The rearrangement joins TRBV6-5 to TRBJ2-1, with 14 bases lining up with TRBD2. Germline V gene data show CDR1 as MNHEY and CDR2 as SVGAGI. V shed 4 bases and J 2 bases; nucleotides not matched to a gene: 1. The length of the CDR3 is 16 residues. In nucleotides, the CDR3 is TGTGCCAGCAGTTTGACTAGCGGGGGGGCCTACAATGAGCAGTTCTTC. Translated: CASSLTSGGAYNEQFF.

The chain recombines TRBV20-1 with TRBJ2-7; D is undetermined. The V gene's germline CDR1 is DFQATT and CDR2 SNEGSKA (reference sequence). V was cut by 0 bases and J by 4 bases, with 13 bases left in between. This CDR3 has 14 residues. CDR3: CSARDLVTEYEQYF. The CDR3 coding sequence is TGCAGTGCTAGAGATCTGGTCACGGAGTACGAGCAGTACTTC.

This clonotype occurred a few times. CDR3 in DNA: TGTCCGTGTAGCGGGAGTAATGAGCAGTTCTTC. It translates to CPCSGSNEQFF. The gene calls are TRBV7-6 and TRBJ2-1, with TRBD2 identical over 9 bases. Germline CDR1 SGHVS, CDR2 FNYEAQ. The length of the CDR3 is 11 residues.

This clonotype was counted at least ten times. This chain connects TRBV4-1 to TRBJ2-7; 10 bases match TRBD1. After removal of 4 bases from V and 3 bases from J, the junction contained 9 bases not matched to a gene. Looked up from germline, CDR1 is MGHRA and CDR2 is YSYEKL. This CDR3 is 16 amino acids long. The CDR3 nucleotides read TGCGCCAGCAGCCCCGAGGACAGGGGGATGTTCTACGAGCAGTACTTC. It is translated as CASSPEDRGMFYEQYF.

The chain has TRBV7-9 and TRBJ1-6, with D perhaps matching TRBD1 (5 bases). V was clipped by 5 bases and J by 9 bases, with 8 bases between them. The CDR3 length is 12 residues. Germline CDR1 and CDR2: SEHNR and FQNEAQ (reference sequence). Here the CDR3 DNA reads TGTGCCAGCAGCCCAGGGCCTTCACCCCTCCACTTT. It encodes CASSPGPSPLHF.